These 26 T cell receptor beta chains were sequenced from one sample in a study of control samples from healthy donors and cancer patients. Libraries were prepared by immunoSEQ multiplex PCR; TCRdb keeps only in-frame clonotypes and omits some of them. Here the sample spans tens of thousands of clones, 89% being singletons. Sample: PBMCs. These receptors were collected from a woman aged 45-65 years with colorectal cancer.

V is TRBV7-9 and J is TRBJ2-3, with 7 bases that match TRBD2. Trimming cost V 7 bases and J 0 bases; bases outside gene matches: 10. The CDR3 runs 16 residues. Germline V gene sequence: CDR1 SEHNR, CDR2 FQNEAQ (reference sequence). The CDR3 protein is CASTPPGTTSTDTQYF. The CDR3 DNA reads as TGTGCCAGCACCCCCCCCGGGACTACAAGCACAGATACGCAGTATTTT.

This chain connects TRBV5-4 to TRBJ2-3; D is unresolved. There are 14 residues in the CDR3. Trimming cost V 2 bases and J 0 bases, with 7 bases left between them. Germline V lookup: CDR1 SGHNT, CDR2 YYREEE (reference sequence). This CDR3 is CASSFASSTDTQYF. Written as DNA, the CDR3 is TGTGCCAGCAGCTTCGCGTCTAGCACAGATACGCAGTATTTT.

This clone was seen more than once but under ten times. CDR3 DNA: TGTGCCACCAGTGAGGTGGCCACAGATACGCAGTATTTT. Translation gives CATSEVATDTQYF. V and J are TRBV24-1 and TRBJ2-3; D gene ambiguous. Germline V lookup: CDR1 KGHDR, CDR2 SFDVKD. V lost 4 bases, J lost 2 bases, and 6 bases lay in between. The CDR3 is made up of 13 amino acids.

The V gene is TRBV5-6, the J gene TRBJ2-2; possible D gene TRBD1, 5 bases. The V and J ends lost 2 bases and 4 bases respectively, with 9 bases between them. The CDR3 extends over 14 amino acids. Germline V gives CDR1 SGHDT, CDR2 YYEEEE. CDR3 in amino acids: CASSLRQLTGELFF. In DNA form, the CDR3 reads TGTGCCAGCAGCTTAAGACAGCTCACCGGGGAGCTGTTTTTT.

The J gene is TRBJ2-5, the V gene TRBV18, with TRBD1 matching over 9 bases. V trimming: 4 bases; J trimming: 4 bases; junction bases outside the gene matches: 7. CDR1 is KGHSH, CDR2 LQKENI, per germline. This CDR3 region has 15 residues. The CDR3, as DNA: TGTGCCAGCTCACTCTCCTCGGACAGGGGAGAGACCCAGTACTTC. It translates to CASSLSSDRGETQYF.

This CDR3 reads CASSIGPHNEQFF. CDR3 DNA sequence: TGTGCCAGTAGTATCGGGCCCCACAATGAGCAGTTCTTC. This chain connects TRBV19 to TRBJ2-1; unclear D gene. The length of the CDR3 is 13 residues. The V and J ends lost 3 bases and 5 bases respectively, with 8 bases between them. Per germline, CDR1 LNHDA and CDR2 SQIVND (reference sequence).

About this clone itself: The missing conserved phenylalanine or tryptophan at the end of this CDR3 makes a read error likely. The V gene is TRBV19, the J gene TRBJ1-6; 7 bases agree with TRBD1. V trimming: 3 bases; J trimming: 8 bases; junction bases outside the gene matches: 7. Germline-derived CDR1 and CDR2 are LNHDA and SQIVND (reference sequence). The CDR3 extends over 15 amino acids. The CDR3 is CASSISDRAYSPLHI. As DNA, the CDR3 is TGTGCCAGTAGTATTTCTGACAGGGCGTATTCACCCCTCCACATT.

J is TRBJ1-4 and V is TRBV6-1; D gene unclear. Trimming took off 2 bases at V and 1 base at J, with 8 bases between the two ends. Germline V lookup: CDR1 MNHNS, CDR2 SASEGT. CDR3 length: 15 residues. CDR3 in DNA: TGTGCCAGCAGTGAATTGGGCGGAACTAATGAAAAACTGTTTTTT. Protein sequence: CASSELGGTNEKLFF.

The chain employs TRBV4-2 and TRBJ2-3; TRBD2 aligns across 10 bases. Germline CDR1 is LGHNA and CDR2 is YNFKEQ. CDR3 length equals 16 residues. J was trimmed by 0 bases and V by 3 bases; bases with no gene match: 3. The CDR3 nucleotides read TGTGCCAGCAGCCAGATAGCGGGGGGTAGCACAGATACGCAGTATTTT. Translated, it gives CASSQIAGGSTDTQYF.

The chain employs TRBV4-2 and TRBJ2-5; TRBD2 matches 9 bases. The V gene end was trimmed by 4 bases and the J gene end by 3 bases; junction bases not matched to a gene: 18. The germline gives CDR1 LGHNA, CDR2 YNFKEQ. This CDR3 is 19 amino acids long. This chain's CDR3 is CASSRISLRGLANEETQYF. The CDR3 region has the DNA TGTGCCAGCAGCCGCATTTCACTCAGGGGACTAGCAAATGAAGAGACCCAGTACTTC.

A remark on this clone: The sample carries other DNA sequences with the same CDR3. The rearrangement joins TRBV6-5 to TRBJ2-2, with TRBD2 matching 9 bases. J was trimmed by 4 bases and V by 8 bases; bases with no gene match: 8. This CDR3 spans 15 amino acids. The germline gives CDR1 MNHEY, CDR2 SVGAGI. The CDR3 spells CASSLAGDLTGELFF. Written as DNA, the CDR3 is TGTGCCAGCTCTTTAGCGGGGGACCTCACCGGGGAGCTGTTTTTT.

J is TRBJ1-5 and V is TRBV24-1, with a weak D call TRBD1 (5 bases). This CDR3 has 14 residues. Germline CDR1 is KGHDR and CDR2 is SFDVKD. Trimming left V 2 bases short and J 7 bases short, with 11 bases between. The CDR3 region is CATSDSSGFQPQHF. In nucleotides, the CDR3 is TGTGCCACCAGTGATTCATCAGGGTTCCAGCCCCAGCATTTT.

As regards this clone: This sample includes further DNA sequences coding for the same CDR3. The rearrangement joins TRBV7-2 to TRBJ2-1; TRBD2 matches at 13 bases. Germline V lookup: CDR1 SGHTA, CDR2 FQGNSA. The CDR3 loop spans 18 amino acids. Germline trimming cut 1 base from V and 0 bases from J; bases unmatched to any gene: 3. The CDR3, as DNA: TGTGCCAGCAGCTTAGGACTAGCGGGGGGTAGCTCCTACAATGAGCAGTTCTTC. Residues: CASSLGLAGGSSYNEQFF.

This chain links TRBV7-2 with TRBJ1-5, with TRBD1 matching over 8 bases. J lost 6 bases, V lost 4 bases, and 2 bases had no gene match. The germline CDR1 and CDR2 sequences are SGHTA and FQGNSA. The CDR3 is made up of 13 amino acids. The CDR3 region is CASSSTGGQPQHF. The CDR3 DNA follows: TGTGCCAGCAGCTCCACAGGGGGTCAGCCCCAGCATTTT.

The chain recombines TRBV5-1 with TRBJ2-5; D is perhaps TRBD2 (5 bases). In germline, CDR1 is SGHRS, CDR2 YFSETQ. There are 13 residues in the CDR3. Deletions cut 0 bases from V and 2 bases from J, with 5 bases between. This CDR3 is CASSLGTQETQYF. CDR3 nucleotides: TGCGCCAGCAGCTTGGGGACTCAAGAGACCCAGTACTTC.

The V call is TRBV2, the J call TRBJ1-1, with D possibly matching TRBD1 (5 bases). Germline CDR1 is SNHLY and CDR2 is FYNNEI. Trimming stripped 3 bases from V and 12 bases from J, with 11 bases between. This CDR3 has 11 amino acids. CDR3 residues: CASSERGRSFF. The CDR3 DNA sequence: TGTGCCAGCAGTGAGAGGGGAAGATCTTTCTTT. The entire variable domain, with the rest obtained from reference TRBV2 and TRBJ1-1, is as follows: EPEVTQTPSHQVTQMGQEVILRCVPISNHLYFYWYRQILGQKVEFLVSFYNNEISEKSEIFDDQFSVERPDGSNFTLKIRSTKLEDSAMYFCASSERGRSFFGQGTRLTVV.

The chain combines TRBV6-5 with TRBJ2-1, with D maybe TRBD2 (5 bases). The germline V gene has CDR1 MNHEY and CDR2 SVGAGI. This CDR3 comprises 12 residues. V was pared by 6 bases and J by 10 bases, with 13 bases between. For the CDR3, the DNA is TGTGCCAGCAGATCCCGCCGAGGGGAGCAGTTCTTC. Protein: CASRSRRGEQFF.

The CDR3 DNA reads TGTGCCAGTAGTTCGAGGGACGCGACTGGACGGGGACCGGAAACCGAGCAGTACGTC. It codes for CASSSRDATGRGPETEQYV. V usage is TRBV19 and J usage is TRBJ2-7; possibly TRBD1 or TRBD2 for D (5 bases each). The length of the CDR3 is 19 residues. Germline V gene sequence: CDR1 LNHDA, CDR2 SQIVND (reference sequence). V was trimmed by 5 bases and J by 6 bases, leaving 32 bases between them.

The V and J genes are TRBV29-1 and TRBJ2-5, with D unresolved. Deletions cut 1 base from V and 7 bases from J, with 19 bases between. The germline V gene encodes CDR1 SQVTM and CDR2 ANQGSEA. This CDR3 is built from 15 residues. The CDR3 nucleotides read TGCAGCGTTGAAGTAGTTCAGAGCCGGAAGGGGACCCAGTACTTC. Protein: CSVEVVQSRKGTQYF.

A single count supports this clone. The V gene is TRBV5-1, the J gene TRBJ2-2, with 14 bases lining up with TRBD2. Losses at the gene ends were 4 bases for V and 2 bases for J; bases not matched to a gene: 4. Germline V gene lookup returns CDR1 SGHRS and CDR2 YFSETQ. The CDR3 is made up of 17 amino acids. CDR3 region: CASSGGLAGVNTGELFF. CDR3 nucleotide sequence: TGCGCCAGCAGCGGGGGACTAGCGGGGGTTAACACCGGGGAGCTGTTTTTT.

The rearrangement links TRBV28 to TRBJ1-6; D is undetermined. CDR3 size: 14 residues. Trimming stripped 10 bases from V and 9 bases from J, with 19 bases between. CDR1 is MDHEN and CDR2 is SYDVKM in the germline V gene. The CDR3 region is CATQESSSSSPLHF. CDR3 nucleotide sequence: TGTGCCACCCAAGAGAGCAGCTCAAGTTCACCCCTCCACTTT.

A single count supports this clone. The chain couples TRBV5-1 to TRBJ1-1, with D possibly TRBD1 on 5 matching bases. Germline-derived CDR1 and CDR2 are SGHRS and YFSETQ. Trimming cost V 2 bases and J 1 base, with 9 bases left between them. The CDR3 sequence is 14 residues long. CDR3 amino acids: CASSLSGGNTEAFF. The DNA for the CDR3 is TGCGCCAGCAGCTTATCGGGGGGGAACACTGAAGCTTTCTTT.

CDR3 residues: CASSWGRESNQPQHF. For the CDR3, the DNA is TGTGCCAGCAGCTGGGGGAGAGAAAGCAATCAGCCCCAGCATTTT. The chain carries TRBV7-2 and TRBJ1-5; TRBD1 might be the D (5 bases). CDR3 length: 15 residues. The germline V and J ends were trimmed by 4 bases and 1 base, with 11 bases remaining between them. Germline CDR1 reads SGHTA; CDR2 reads FQGNSA.

This clone has just one count. This chain uses TRBV14 with TRBJ1-2; 7 nucleotides agree with TRBD1. CDR3 length: 13 amino acids. The junction had 2 bases not matched to a gene; V was cut back by 3 bases and J by 4 bases. In germline, CDR1 is SGHDN, CDR2 FVKESK. As DNA, the CDR3 is TGTGCCAGCAGCCAGACAGGGATCTATGGCTACACCTTC. It translates to CASSQTGIYGYTF.

J is TRBJ2-1 and V is TRBV6-2 or TRBV6-3; 7 bases agree with TRBD2. The CDR3 is 14 residues long. J gave up 6 bases and V 5 bases, and 7 bases lay outside the gene matches. From germline, CDR1 is MNHEY and CDR2 SVGEGT. The CDR3 bases are TGTGCCAGCAGTACCCAACTAGCGACCAATGAGCAGTTCTTC. This gives the protein CASSTQLATNEQFF.

The table lists this clone with a few counts. The chain has TRBV5-5 and TRBJ1-2; tentative D call: TRBD1 (6 bases). The CDR3 contains 13 residues. Germline assignment: CDR1 SGHKS and CDR2 YYEKEE (reference sequence). Trimming took 4 bases from V and 5 from J, leaving 12 bases between them. CDR3 loop: CASSEDSVYGYTF. For the CDR3, the DNA is TGTGCCAGCAGCGAGGACAGCGTTTATGGCTACACCTTC.